The sequence of this T cell receptor (beta chain) was determined in a study of CD8 T cells in ankylosing spondylitis. Many counts were recorded for this clonotype. The TCR beta libraries were generated through quantitative 5'-RACE incorporating molecular barcodes. In TCRdb, the 5' RACE reads were re-called with MiXCR into one record per CDR3 protein. The sample holds 200,000 to 300,000 distinct CDR3 sequences, roughly a tenth seen once. With V trimmed by 6 bases and J by 10 bases, 8 bases remained unmatched. The CDR3 covers 14 residues. Germline V CDR1 and CDR2: ENHRY, SYGVKD. The chain uses TRBV10-3 and TRBJ1-5; 11 positions match TRBD1. This clonotype originated in a male donor with ankylosing spondylitis or in good health (not recorded which). The sequenced sample consisted of blood, either unsorted or a sorted T cell fraction (not recorded which). The CDR3 DNA reads as TGTGCCATCAGCCGGGCGGGACAGGGGGGACCCCAGCATTTT. Translation: CAISRAGQGGPQHF.